This T cell receptor beta chain was sequenced for a study of T cells in Graves' hyperthyroidism and ophthalmopathy. Remarks on this clonotype: One end of the junction does not line up with germline, which may come from a read error.

Clinicians diagnosed patients from clinical symptoms, serum thyroxine and TRAb, thyroid ultrasound and orbital computed tomography. This CDR3 contains 15 residues. TCR beta CDR3 regions were amplified from RNA. The TCR CDR3 was amplified in a first-round RT-PCR using the HTBI primer set. Each CDR3 protein is one row after TCRdb ran MiXCR on the multiplex PCR reads. The table shows 350,000 or so distinct CDR3 sequences, with 15% to 20% occurring only once. The V call is TRBV12-3 or TRBV12-4, the J call TRBJ1-1; weak D call: TRBD1 (6 bases). The TCR comes from a woman in her 40s with Graves' ophthalmopathy. The sequencing sample was made of blood. The DNA for the CDR3 is TGTGTCAGCAGTTTTACAGGGTCCGGAAACACTGAGGCTTTCTTT. Its translation: CVSSFTGSGNTEAFF.